These T cell receptor beta chains were read from a single sample in a study of shared clonotypes between healthy human individuals. Data came from immunoSEQ multiplex PCR; TCRdb stores just in-frame clones and leaves some out. The repertoire holds roughly 760,000 clones, with around 67% as singletons. The specimen sequenced was memory CD4+ T cells sorted from blood. The receptors here all came from a woman aged 30 to 39 in good health. Both conserved end residues are part of each CDR3. Fields, in order: clone size, V gene, J gene, D gene, CDR3 DNA, CDR3 protein. D genes are given only for firm matches. Rows may omit the clone size; those that give it use once, few, many or a size class.

clone size: -; V gene: TRBV5-1; J gene: TRBJ2-1; D gene: TRBD2; CDR3 DNA: TGCGCCAGCAGCGCGGCTCCTAGCGGGTATAACAATGAGCAGTTCTTC; CDR3 protein: CASSAAPSGYNNEQFF
clone size: -; V gene: TRBV18; J gene: TRBJ2-3; D gene: -; CDR3 DNA: TGTGCCAGCTCACCAGACCAGGGAACTAGCACAGATACGCAGTATTTT; CDR3 protein: CASSPDQGTSTDTQYF
clone size: few; V gene: TRBV2; J gene: TRBJ2-3; D gene: TRBD2; CDR3 DNA: TGTGCCAGCAGTGAACTAGCGGGACCAGGTACGCAGTATTTT; CDR3 protein: CASSELAGPGTQYF
clone size: -; V gene: TRBV6-5; J gene: TRBJ1-2; D gene: TRBD1; CDR3 DNA: TGTGCCAGCAGTTACTCGGAGCAGGGGGCGCGCTATGGCTACACCTTC; CDR3 protein: CASSYSEQGARYGYTF
clone size: -; V gene: TRBV7-9; J gene: TRBJ2-3; D gene: -; CDR3 DNA: TGTGCCAGCAGCTTAGTAGTTACTGGTGCCCCGGATACGCAGTATTTT; CDR3 protein: CASSLVVTGAPDTQYF
clone size: -; V gene: TRBV6-1; J gene: TRBJ1-1; D gene: -; CDR3 DNA: TGTGCCAGCAGTCGACAGCATTGGGGCACTGAAGCTTTCTTT; CDR3 protein: CASSRQHWGTEAFF
clone size: -; V gene: TRBV6-5; J gene: TRBJ2-2; D gene: TRBD2; CDR3 DNA: TGTGCCAGCATTGGGACTAGCGGTACCGGGGAGCTGTTTTTT; CDR3 protein: CASIGTSGTGELFF
clone size: -; V gene: TRBV6-1; J gene: TRBJ1-5; D gene: -; CDR3 DNA: TGTGCCAGCAGTGTTAGAAACATCTATCAGCCCCAGCATTTT; CDR3 protein: CASSVRNIYQPQHF
clone size: -; V gene: TRBV19; J gene: TRBJ2-1; D gene: -; CDR3 DNA: TGTGCCAGCAGTCGTCCTCCGGGGCCGGAGAGGTACAATGAGCAGTTCTTC; CDR3 protein: CASSRPPGPERYNEQFF
clone size: -; V gene: TRBV2; J gene: TRBJ1-2; D gene: -; CDR3 DNA: TGTGCCAGCAATACCCGGGACAAACTAGCCGCCTATGGCTACACCTTC; CDR3 protein: CASNTRDKLAAYGYTF
clone size: -; V gene: TRBV2; J gene: TRBJ2-3; D gene: -; CDR3 DNA: TGTGCCAGCAGTGCCGGGGGAGGCACAGATACGCAGTATTTT; CDR3 protein: CASSAGGGTDTQYF
clone size: -; V gene: TRBV28; J gene: TRBJ2-5; D gene: TRBD1; CDR3 DNA: TGTGCCAGCAGTTTCAGGGGGCGAGGTGAAGAGACCCAGTACTTC; CDR3 protein: CASSFRGRGEETQYF
clone size: -; V gene: TRBV6-6; J gene: TRBJ1-5; D gene: -; CDR3 DNA: TGTGCCAGCAGTCCGACGGGGAGGTTGCCGGGGGAAACCCAGCATTTT; CDR3 protein: CASSPTGRLPGETQHF
clone size: once; V gene: TRBV19; J gene: TRBJ2-3; D gene: TRBD2; CDR3 DNA: TGTGCGAGTAGTGGGACTAGCGGACGCATCACAGATACGCAGTATTTT; CDR3 protein: CASSGTSGRITDTQYF
clone size: few; V gene: TRBV10-2; J gene: TRBJ2-5; D gene: TRBD2; CDR3 DNA: TGCGCCAGCAGTGATCGCGGGAGAGGCCCAGAGACCCAGTACTTC; CDR3 protein: CASSDRGRGPETQYF
clone size: -; V gene: TRBV6-1; J gene: TRBJ2-1; D gene: -; CDR3 DNA: TGTGCCAGCAGTCCCAGGGACGAGGGTCGGTATGAGCAGTTCTTC; CDR3 protein: CASSPRDEGRYEQFF
clone size: -; V gene: TRBV6-5; J gene: TRBJ2-2; D gene: -; CDR3 DNA: TGTGCCAGCAGTTACATCGGGACTCTAAACACCGGGGAGCTGTTTTTT; CDR3 protein: CASSYIGTLNTGELFF
clone size: few; V gene: TRBV5-5; J gene: TRBJ2-7; D gene: -; CDR3 DNA: TGTGCCAGCAGCTGGGACCCCATCAAGGCCTACGAGCAGTACTTC; CDR3 protein: CASSWDPIKAYEQYF
clone size: -; V gene: TRBV27; J gene: TRBJ1-1; D gene: -; CDR3 DNA: TGTGCCAGCAGTCCGGACGGCTCACCGGGCGCTGAAGCTTTCTTT; CDR3 protein: CASSPDGSPGAEAFF
clone size: -; V gene: TRBV6-1; J gene: TRBJ2-7; D gene: TRBD2; CDR3 DNA: TGTGCCAGCAGGGGGGGTAGCGGGACATACGAGCAGTACTTC; CDR3 protein: CASRGGSGTYEQYF
clone size: -; V gene: TRBV11-2; J gene: TRBJ2-7; D gene: TRBD2; CDR3 DNA: TGTGCCAGCAGCCCGGCTAGCGGGAGAGGTTACGAGCAGTACTTC; CDR3 protein: CASSPASGRGYEQYF
clone size: once; V gene: TRBV15; J gene: TRBJ2-5; D gene: TRBD2; CDR3 DNA: TGTGCCACCAGTAGACTAGCGGCCGAGACCCAGTACTTC; CDR3 protein: CATSRLAAETQYF
clone size: many; V gene: TRBV5-1; J gene: TRBJ2-7; D gene: -; CDR3 DNA: TGCGCCAGCAGCTTTAGCGGCTCCTACGAGCAGTACTTC; CDR3 protein: CASSFSGSYEQYF
clone size: -; V gene: TRBV20-1; J gene: TRBJ2-4; D gene: -; CDR3 DNA: TGCAGTGCACAGAAGAGGATTCAGTACTTC; CDR3 protein: CSAQKRIQYF
clone size: -; V gene: TRBV30; J gene: TRBJ1-4; D gene: -; CDR3 DNA: TGTGCCTGGAGTGTAGGGGGGGCCGATGAAAAACTGTTTTTT; CDR3 protein: CAWSVGGADEKLFF
clone size: -; V gene: TRBV6-5; J gene: TRBJ2-7; D gene: -; CDR3 DNA: TGTGCCAGCAGCGACAGGCCTACCTACGAGCAGTACTTC; CDR3 protein: CASSDRPTYEQYF
clone size: -; V gene: TRBV6-1; J gene: TRBJ1-5; D gene: -; CDR3 DNA: TGTGCCAGCAGTGAAAAGCGGGACCTACCCCAGCATTTT; CDR3 protein: CASSEKRDLPQHF
clone size: -; V gene: TRBV29-1; J gene: TRBJ2-1; D gene: TRBD2; CDR3 DNA: TGCAGCGTTGTTTCACTAGCGTCCGATGAGCAGTTCTTC; CDR3 protein: CSVVSLASDEQFF
clone size: few; V gene: TRBV19; J gene: TRBJ1-2; D gene: -; CDR3 DNA: TGTGCCAGTAGAGGGGGATCCCTCGTCTATGGCTACACCTTC; CDR3 protein: CASRGGSLVYGYTF
clone size: -; V gene: TRBV19; J gene: TRBJ2-7; D gene: -; CDR3 DNA: TGTGCCAGTAGTGGAGGGCAGGGGTCAACCTACGAGCAGTACTTC; CDR3 protein: CASSGGQGSTYEQYF
clone size: -; V gene: TRBV18; J gene: TRBJ2-7; D gene: TRBD1; CDR3 DNA: TGTGCCAGCTCACCACCGTCAGGGGGAAAATCGTACTTC; CDR3 protein: CASSPPSGGKSYF
clone size: -; V gene: TRBV5-6; J gene: TRBJ2-1; D gene: TRBD2; CDR3 DNA: TGTGCCAGCAGCTTGGCCGGGCGACTAGCGGGTTACAACAATGAGCAGTTCTTC; CDR3 protein: CASSLAGRLAGYNNEQFF
clone size: -; V gene: TRBV4-1; J gene: TRBJ2-7; D gene: TRBD2; CDR3 DNA: TGCGCCAGCAGCCAACGGGGGGGACTTGTTTCCTACGAGCAGTACTTC; CDR3 protein: CASSQRGGLVSYEQYF
clone size: -; V gene: TRBV28; J gene: TRBJ1-5; D gene: TRBD1; CDR3 DNA: TGTGCCAGCAGACTGGGGACAGGGGGCTTACAGCCCCAGCATTTT; CDR3 protein: CASRLGTGGLQPQHF
clone size: -; V gene: TRBV20-1; J gene: TRBJ2-7; D gene: -; CDR3 DNA: TGCAGTGCCCTGGGCAGACACGAGCAGTACTTC; CDR3 protein: CSALGRHEQYF
clone size: -; V gene: TRBV28; J gene: TRBJ1-3; D gene: -; CDR3 DNA: TGTGCCAGCAGTTTATTGGGGATCTCTGGAAACACCATATATTTT; CDR3 protein: CASSLLGISGNTIYF
clone size: -; V gene: TRBV28; J gene: TRBJ1-2; D gene: TRBD1; CDR3 DNA: TGTGCCAGCAGTTTGGCAGGGGGCGGTAACTATGGCTACACCTTC; CDR3 protein: CASSLAGGGNYGYTF
clone size: -; V gene: TRBV10-2; J gene: TRBJ2-7; D gene: -; CDR3 DNA: TGCGCCAGCAGCACCCAGGGATCATACTACGAGCAGTACTTC; CDR3 protein: CASSTQGSYYEQYF
clone size: once; V gene: TRBV5-1; J gene: TRBJ2-3; D gene: -; CDR3 DNA: TGCGCCAGCAGCTTGCAGACGACAGATACGCAGTATTTT; CDR3 protein: CASSLQTTDTQYF
clone size: -; V gene: TRBV2; J gene: TRBJ1-5; D gene: -; CDR3 DNA: TGTGCCAGCAGTGAAATGGCAGGCAATCAGCCCCAGCATTTT; CDR3 protein: CASSEMAGNQPQHF
clone size: -; V gene: TRBV2; J gene: TRBJ2-7; D gene: -; CDR3 DNA: TGTGCCAGCAGTTCAGACCCCTGGGAGCAGTACTTC; CDR3 protein: CASSSDPWEQYF
clone size: -; V gene: TRBV6-1; J gene: TRBJ2-5; D gene: -; CDR3 DNA: TGTGCCAGCAGTGTAACAGCGTACCAAGAGACCCAGTACTTC; CDR3 protein: CASSVTAYQETQYF
clone size: -; V gene: TRBV28; J gene: TRBJ1-2; D gene: -; CDR3 DNA: TGTGCCAGCAGTTCGAAGACAGCTAACTATGGCTACACCTTC; CDR3 protein: CASSSKTANYGYTF
clone size: many; V gene: TRBV27; J gene: TRBJ2-1; D gene: TRBD1; CDR3 DNA: TGTGCCAGCAGTGGGGACAGGGGACGAAACTACAATGAGCAGTTCTTC; CDR3 protein: CASSGDRGRNYNEQFF
clone size: once; V gene: TRBV28; J gene: TRBJ1-5; D gene: -; CDR3 DNA: TGTGCCAGCAGTTTTCATGGCCCCAGCAATCAGCCCCAGCATTTT; CDR3 protein: CASSFHGPSNQPQHF
clone size: -; V gene: TRBV7-8; J gene: TRBJ2-7; D gene: TRBD1; CDR3 DNA: TGTGCCAGCAGCACCGACAGGGGGATCGAGCAGTACTTC; CDR3 protein: CASSTDRGIEQYF
clone size: many; V gene: TRBV27; J gene: TRBJ2-7; D gene: TRBD2; CDR3 DNA: TGTGCCAGCAGTTTAAGATGGGGGACTAGCGGGAGGAGGGACGAGCAGTACTTC; CDR3 protein: CASSLRWGTSGRRDEQYF
clone size: -; V gene: TRBV6-1; J gene: TRBJ2-7; D gene: TRBD1; CDR3 DNA: TGTGCCAGCAGTGATGGGGACAGACAGTACGAGCAGTACTTC; CDR3 protein: CASSDGDRQYEQYF
clone size: -; V gene: TRBV9; J gene: TRBJ2-7; D gene: TRBD2; CDR3 DNA: TGTGCCAGCAGCCCCGGGACTAGTAGTTACGAGCAGTACTTC; CDR3 protein: CASSPGTSSYEQYF
clone size: -; V gene: TRBV29-1; J gene: TRBJ2-1; D gene: -; CDR3 DNA: TGCAGCGTTGAAGAACGGCTAGGGGATGAGCAGTTCTTC; CDR3 protein: CSVEERLGDEQFF